This T cell receptor (beta chain) was sequenced for a study of cytomegalovirus exposure and HLA in healthy donors. Primers: 60 Vbeta forward and 13 Jbeta reverse. TCRdb keeps only in-frame clones here, not all; method: immunoSEQ multiplex PCR. The sample has roughly 150,000 clones; more than 75% are singletons. This clone was counted between two and nine times. Sequencing was performed on PBMCs. The receptor's source is a woman aged 40 to 50 in good health and CMV-seropositive.

CDR3 nucleotides: TGCGCCAGCAGTCCGGGACAGGGGATTGGCTACACCTTC. It is translated as CASSPGQGIGYTF. The V and J genes are TRBV10-1 and TRBJ1-2; 10 bases are a match to TRBD1. Per germline, CDR1 WNHNN and CDR2 SYGVQD (reference sequence). The CDR3 is 13 amino acids. Losses at the gene ends were 5 bases for V and 7 bases for J; bases not matched to a gene: 4.